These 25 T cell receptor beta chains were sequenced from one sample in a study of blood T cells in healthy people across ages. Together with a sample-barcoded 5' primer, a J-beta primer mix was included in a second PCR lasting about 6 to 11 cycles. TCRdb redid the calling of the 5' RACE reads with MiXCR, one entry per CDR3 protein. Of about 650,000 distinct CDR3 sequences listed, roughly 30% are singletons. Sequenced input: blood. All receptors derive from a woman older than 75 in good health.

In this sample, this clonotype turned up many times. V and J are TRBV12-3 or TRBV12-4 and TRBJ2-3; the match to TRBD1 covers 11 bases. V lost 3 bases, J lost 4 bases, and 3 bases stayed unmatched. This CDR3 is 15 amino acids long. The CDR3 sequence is CASSFGGQGADTQYF. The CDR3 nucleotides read TGTGCCAGCAGTTTTGGGGGACAGGGGGCAGATACGCAGTATTTT.

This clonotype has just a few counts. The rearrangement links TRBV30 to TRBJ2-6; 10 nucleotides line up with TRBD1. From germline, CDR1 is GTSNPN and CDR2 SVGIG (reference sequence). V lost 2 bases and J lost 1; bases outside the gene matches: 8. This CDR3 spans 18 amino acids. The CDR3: CAWSRDRGDWSGANVLTF. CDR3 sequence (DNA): TGTGCCTGGAGTAGGGACAGGGGAGATTGGTCTGGGGCCAACGTCCTGACTTTC.

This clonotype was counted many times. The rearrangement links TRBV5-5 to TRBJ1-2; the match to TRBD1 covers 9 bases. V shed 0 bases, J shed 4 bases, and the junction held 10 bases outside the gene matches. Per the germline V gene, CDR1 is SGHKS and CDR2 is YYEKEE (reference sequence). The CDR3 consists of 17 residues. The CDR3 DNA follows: TGTGCCAGCAGCTTGGCGGGGACAGGGTACGGACGCTATGGCTACACCTTC. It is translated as CASSLAGTGYGRYGYTF.

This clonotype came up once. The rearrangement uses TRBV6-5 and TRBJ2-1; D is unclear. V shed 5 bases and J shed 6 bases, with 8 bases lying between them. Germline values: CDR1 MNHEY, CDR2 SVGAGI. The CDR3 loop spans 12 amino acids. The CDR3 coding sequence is TGTGCCAGCAGTCCCCACCCCAATGAGCAGTTCTTC. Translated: CASSPHPNEQFF.

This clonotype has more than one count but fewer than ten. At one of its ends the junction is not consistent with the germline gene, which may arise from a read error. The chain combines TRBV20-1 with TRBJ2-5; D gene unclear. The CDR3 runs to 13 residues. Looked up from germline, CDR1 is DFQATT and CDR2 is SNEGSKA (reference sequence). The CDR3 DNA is TGCAGTGCTAGATTTGGGTCAGAAGAGACCCAGGACTTC. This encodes CSARFGSEETQDF.

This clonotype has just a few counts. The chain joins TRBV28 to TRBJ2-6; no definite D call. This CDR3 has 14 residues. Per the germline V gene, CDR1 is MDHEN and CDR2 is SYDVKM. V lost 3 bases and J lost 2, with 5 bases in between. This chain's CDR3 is CASSLLTGANVLTF. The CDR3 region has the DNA TGTGCCAGCAGTTTGCTGACTGGGGCCAACGTCCTGACTTTC.

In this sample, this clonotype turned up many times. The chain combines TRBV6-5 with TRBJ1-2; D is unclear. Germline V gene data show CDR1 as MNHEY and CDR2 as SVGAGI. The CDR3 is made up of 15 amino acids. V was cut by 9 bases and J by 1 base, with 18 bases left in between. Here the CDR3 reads CASTKRAVVNYGYTF. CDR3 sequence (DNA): TGTGCCAGTACAAAGAGGGCAGTGGTTAACTATGGCTACACCTTC.

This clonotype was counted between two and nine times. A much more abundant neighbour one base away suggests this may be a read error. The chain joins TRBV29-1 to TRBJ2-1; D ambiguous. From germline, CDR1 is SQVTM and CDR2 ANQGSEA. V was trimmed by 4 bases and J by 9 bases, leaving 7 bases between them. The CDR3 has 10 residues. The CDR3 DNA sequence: TGCAGCGTTGGGAACAGTGAGCAGTTCTTC. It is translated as CSVGNSEQFF.

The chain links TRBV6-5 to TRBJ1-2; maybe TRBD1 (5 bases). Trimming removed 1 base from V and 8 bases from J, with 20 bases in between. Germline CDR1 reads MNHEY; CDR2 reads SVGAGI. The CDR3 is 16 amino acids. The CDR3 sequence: CASSYLVMGLPRGYTF. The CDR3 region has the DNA TGTGCCAGCAGTTACTTAGTTATGGGGCTACCGAGGGGCTACACCTTC.

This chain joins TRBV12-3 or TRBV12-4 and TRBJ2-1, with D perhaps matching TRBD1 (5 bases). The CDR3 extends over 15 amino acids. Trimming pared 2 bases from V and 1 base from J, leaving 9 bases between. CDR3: CASSLLGVSYNEQFF. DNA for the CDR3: TGTGCCAGCAGTTTATTAGGGGTGTCCTACAATGAGCAGTTCTTC.

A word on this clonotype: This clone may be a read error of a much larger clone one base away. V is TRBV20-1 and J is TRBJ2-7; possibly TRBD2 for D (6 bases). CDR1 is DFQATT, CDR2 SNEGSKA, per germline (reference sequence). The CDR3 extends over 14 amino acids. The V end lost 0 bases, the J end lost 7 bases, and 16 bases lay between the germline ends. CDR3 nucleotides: TGCAGTGCTAGAGATTGGCGGGGAAGGAATGAGCAGTACTTC. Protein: CSARDWRGRNEQYF.

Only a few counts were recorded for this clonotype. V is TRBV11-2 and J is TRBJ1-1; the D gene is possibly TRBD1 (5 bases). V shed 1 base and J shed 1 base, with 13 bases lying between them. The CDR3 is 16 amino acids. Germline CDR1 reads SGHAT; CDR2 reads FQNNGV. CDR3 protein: CASSLAGRGGNTEAFF. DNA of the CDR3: TGTGCCAGCAGCTTAGCCGGAAGGGGTGGGAACACTGAAGCTTTCTTT.

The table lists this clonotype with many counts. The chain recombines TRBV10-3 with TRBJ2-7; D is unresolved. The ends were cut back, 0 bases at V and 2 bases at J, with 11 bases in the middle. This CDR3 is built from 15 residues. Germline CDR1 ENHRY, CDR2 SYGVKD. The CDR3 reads CAISESNVSPYEQYF. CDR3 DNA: TGTGCCATCAGTGAGTCGAACGTTTCTCCCTACGAGCAGTACTTC.

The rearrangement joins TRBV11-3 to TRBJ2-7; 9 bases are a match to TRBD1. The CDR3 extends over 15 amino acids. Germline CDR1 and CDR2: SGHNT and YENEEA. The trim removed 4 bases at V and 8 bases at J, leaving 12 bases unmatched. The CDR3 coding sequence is TGTGCCAGCAGCTCATCCCGCGCGGGACAGGGTAAGCAGTACTTC. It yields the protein CASSSSRAGQGKQYF. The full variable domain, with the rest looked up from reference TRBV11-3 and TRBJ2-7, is EAGVVQSPRYKIIEKKQPVAFWCNPISGHNTLYWYLQNLGQGPELLIRYENEEAVDDSQLPKDRFSAERLKGVDSTLKIQPAELGDSAVYLCASSSSRAGQGKQYFGPGTRLTVT.

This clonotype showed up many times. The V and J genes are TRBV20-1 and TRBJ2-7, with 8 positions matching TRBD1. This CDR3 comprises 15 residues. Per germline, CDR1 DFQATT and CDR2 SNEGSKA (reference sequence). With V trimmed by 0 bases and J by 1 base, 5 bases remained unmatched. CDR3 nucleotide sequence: TGCAGTGCTAGAGATTTCAGGGGGCCATCCTACGAGCAGTACTTC. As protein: CSARDFRGPSYEQYF.

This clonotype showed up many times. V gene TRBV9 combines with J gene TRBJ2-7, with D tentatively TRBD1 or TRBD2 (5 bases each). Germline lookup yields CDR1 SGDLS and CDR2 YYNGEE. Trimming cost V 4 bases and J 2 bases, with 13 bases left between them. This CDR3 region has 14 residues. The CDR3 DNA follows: TGTGCCAGCAGCATCGGGACCGAAACCTACGAGCAGTACTTC. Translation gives CASSIGTETYEQYF.

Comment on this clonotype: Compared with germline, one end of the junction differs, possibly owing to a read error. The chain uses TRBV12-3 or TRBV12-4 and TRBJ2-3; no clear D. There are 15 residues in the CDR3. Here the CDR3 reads CASSVGWLNTDAQYF. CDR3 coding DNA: TGTGCCAGCTCAGTTGGGTGGCTCAACACAGATGCGCAATATTTT.

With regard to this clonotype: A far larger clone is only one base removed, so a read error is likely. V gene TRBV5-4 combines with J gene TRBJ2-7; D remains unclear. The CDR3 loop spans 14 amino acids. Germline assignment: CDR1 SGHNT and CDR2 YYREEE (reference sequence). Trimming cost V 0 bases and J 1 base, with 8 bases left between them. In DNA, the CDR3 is TGTGCCAGCAGCTTGGGCCAGATTTCCTACGAGCAGTACGTC. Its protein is CASSLGQISYEQYV.

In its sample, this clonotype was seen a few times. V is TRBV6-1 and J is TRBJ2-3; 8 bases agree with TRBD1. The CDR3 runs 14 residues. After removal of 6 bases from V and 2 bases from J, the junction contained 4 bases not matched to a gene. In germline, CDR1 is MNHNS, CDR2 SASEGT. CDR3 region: CASRTGENTDTQYF. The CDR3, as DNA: TGTGCCAGCAGGACAGGGGAGAACACAGATACGCAGTATTTT.

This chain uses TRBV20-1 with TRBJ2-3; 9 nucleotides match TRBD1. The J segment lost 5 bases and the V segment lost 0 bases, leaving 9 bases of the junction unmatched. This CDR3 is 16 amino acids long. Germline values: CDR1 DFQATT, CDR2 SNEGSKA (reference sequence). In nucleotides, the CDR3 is TGCAGTGCTAGAGAGGGACCGGGACAGGGAATAGATACGCAGTATTTT. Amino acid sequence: CSAREGPGQGIDTQYF.

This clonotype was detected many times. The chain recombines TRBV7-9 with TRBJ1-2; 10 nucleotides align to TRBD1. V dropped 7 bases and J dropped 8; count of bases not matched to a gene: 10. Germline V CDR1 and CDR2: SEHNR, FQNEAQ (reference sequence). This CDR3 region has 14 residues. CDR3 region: CASTGIGTGEGYTF. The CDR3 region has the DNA TGTGCCAGCACCGGAATAGGGACAGGGGAAGGCTACACCTTC.

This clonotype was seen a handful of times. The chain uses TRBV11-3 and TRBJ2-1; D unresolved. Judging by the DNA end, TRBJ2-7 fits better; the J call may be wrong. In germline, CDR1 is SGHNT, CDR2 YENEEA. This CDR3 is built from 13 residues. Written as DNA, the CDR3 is TGTGCCAGCAGCTTAGACTTCTACAATGAGCAGTACTTC. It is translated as CASSLDFYNEQYF.

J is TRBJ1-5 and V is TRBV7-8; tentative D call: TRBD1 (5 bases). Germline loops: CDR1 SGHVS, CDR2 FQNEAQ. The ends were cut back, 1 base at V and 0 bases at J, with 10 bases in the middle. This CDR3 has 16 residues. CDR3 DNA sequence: TGTGCCAGCAGCTTAGAGGGGCAGCTTAGCAATCAGCCCCAGCATTTT. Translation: CASSLEGQLSNQPQHF.

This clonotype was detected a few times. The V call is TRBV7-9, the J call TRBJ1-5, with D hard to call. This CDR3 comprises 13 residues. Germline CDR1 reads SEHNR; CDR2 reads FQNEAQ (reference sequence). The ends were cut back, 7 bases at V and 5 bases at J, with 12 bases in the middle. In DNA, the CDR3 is TGTGCCAGCACCCCGGCAGGAGATCAGCCCCAGCATTTT. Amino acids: CASTPAGDQPQHF.

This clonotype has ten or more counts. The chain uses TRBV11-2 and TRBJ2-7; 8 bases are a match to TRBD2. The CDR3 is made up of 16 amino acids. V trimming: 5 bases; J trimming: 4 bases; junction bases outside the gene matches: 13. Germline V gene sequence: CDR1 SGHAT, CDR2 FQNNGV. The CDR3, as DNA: TGTGCCAGCAGCGTATCGGGCGGGGGGACCTTATACGAGCAGTACTTC. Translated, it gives CASSVSGGGTLYEQYF.